This T cell receptor (beta chain) was found in a study of blood T cells in healthy people across ages. Broader study findings: There was a strong correlation between TCR beta diversity and naive T cell percentage. Age showed a roughly linear inverse relationship with TCR beta diversity per million T cells.

V shed 3 bases and J 0 bases; nucleotides not matched to a gene: 7. Germline lookup yields CDR1 SGHRS and CDR2 YFSETQ. The CDR3 has 16 amino acids. Primers used in a second PCR of about 6 to 11 cycles were a sample-barcoded 5' primer and a J-beta primer mix. Each of the cDNA molecules was tagged by a template-switch adaptor with 12 random nucleotides. One entry per CDR3 protein results from TCRdb running MiXCR on the 5' RACE reads. The sample holds some 900,000 distinct CDR3 sequences, roughly 52% seen once. A word on this clonotype: The antigen is unknown.

The sample consisted of blood. The chain combines TRBV5-1 with TRBJ1-1, with TRBD1 identical over 8 bases. This TCR derives from a young man in good health. CDR3: CASSSQGGVMNTEAFF. The CDR3 DNA follows: TGCGCCAGCAGCTCACAGGGGGGAGTTATGAACACTGAAGCTTTCTTT.